The 4 T cell receptor beta chains listed next were all sequenced from one sample in a study of CD8 T cells in ankylosing spondylitis. TCRdb called the 5' RACE reads again in MiXCR, with one record for every CDR3 protein. The sample yields 200,000 to 250,000 distinct CDR3 sequences, 20% to 30% seen once. Material for sequencing was blood, either unsorted or a sorted T cell fraction (not recorded which). Receptors were obtained from a male donor with ankylosing spondylitis or in good health (not recorded which).

At least ten counts were recorded for this clonotype. As DNA, the CDR3 is TGCGCCAGCAGCTTGAGTAGCGGAGATACGCAGTATTTT. Amino acids: CASSLSSGDTQYF. The gene calls are TRBV5-1 and TRBJ2-3; tentatively, D is TRBD2 (6 bases). This CDR3 has 13 amino acids. CDR1 SGHRS and CDR2 YFSETQ come from the germline V gene. Deletions cut 1 base from V and 5 bases from J, with 8 bases between.

This clonotype has at least ten counts. This sequence joins TRBV10-3 and TRBJ2-1, with D possibly being TRBD1 (6 bases). V was shortened by 0 bases and J by 7 bases, with 16 bases between the two germline ends. The CDR3 sequence is 16 residues long. Per the germline V gene, CDR1 is ENHRY and CDR2 is SYGVKD. The CDR3 loop is CAISESWQGYSNEQFF. In DNA, the CDR3 is TGTGCCATCAGTGAGTCTTGGCAGGGGTATTCGAATGAGCAGTTCTTC.

This clonotype showed up many times. The rearrangement joins TRBV4-3 to TRBJ2-7; D is possibly TRBD2 (7 bases). Trimming removed 4 bases from V and 4 bases from J, with 14 bases in between. The CDR3 length is 14 residues. Germline V lookup: CDR1 LGHNA, CDR2 YSLEER. This chain's CDR3 is CASSRWRGGYEQYF. CDR3 DNA sequence: TGCGCCAGCAGCCGGTGGAGGGGGGGGTACGAGCAGTACTTC.

The chain uses TRBV5-5 and TRBJ2-5; D might be TRBD1 or TRBD2, each matching 5 bases. Trimming left V 4 bases short and J 4 bases short, with 20 bases between. CDR3 length: 16 residues. The germline gives CDR1 SGHKS, CDR2 YYEKEE (reference sequence). This CDR3 reads CASSPTGTPSLETQYF. CDR3 in DNA: TGTGCCAGCAGCCCGACCGGGACCCCGTCCCTAGAGACCCAGTACTTC.